Listed below are T cell receptor beta chains from one sample, sequenced in a study of T-cell memory formation after mild COVID-19. TCRdb reprocessed the 5' RACE reads via MiXCR and lists one record per CDR3 protein. The repertoire includes about 130,000 distinct CDR3 sequences, approximately 6.3% of them detected once, and 2% to 2.5% sits in the top ten. Sequenced input: PBMCs or a T cell subset sorted from them (not recorded which). The receptors were gathered from an adult woman who had mild COVID-19 (a few samples of this study predate the infection). Cell type and time point are not known. Each CDR3 is given without its conserved first and last residue.

V gene	J gene	CDR3 length	CDR3 protein
TRBV5-1	TRBJ2-7	12	ASSISGRGYEQY
TRBV27	TRBJ2-3	13	ASSFRFSSTDTQY
TRBV6-6	TRBJ2-1	12	ASSWTSTLNEQF
TRBV6-5	TRBJ2-3	14	ASRGLAGGRADTQY
TRBV3-1	TRBJ2-7	12	ASSQDSQGRKQY
TRBV10-3	TRBJ2-2	12	AISERQDTGELF
TRBV30	TRBJ2-1	13	AWSPQAGVYNEQF
TRBV15	TRBJ1-5	12	ATSGDYSNQPQH
TRBV7-2	TRBJ2-3	16	ASSLKQGTKADTDTQY
TRBV14	TRBJ2-7	12	ASSQNRGLGEQY
TRBV7-2	TRBJ2-7	14	ASSLGDGTRGGEQY
TRBV5-4	TRBJ1-6	13	ASSSQGSGNSPLH
TRBV7-2	TRBJ2-5	14	ASSVGQGNIIETQY
TRBV14	TRBJ2-3	14	ASSQNFARGADTQY
TRBV7-9	TRBJ2-4	14	ASSSFTVLTKNIQY
TRBV5-1	TRBJ2-7	11	ASSQTSQAEQY
TRBV4-2	TRBJ1-1	11	ASSQETNTEAF
TRBV5-1	TRBJ2-1	13	ASSSTSGVWGEQF
TRBV20-1	TRBJ2-1	14	SAMAPGLAAYNEQF
TRBV27	TRBJ1-6	10	ASSPRGGPLH
TRBV12-3/TRBV12-4	TRBJ2-1	12	ASSLDRPDNEQF
TRBV10-3	TRBJ1-6	11	AIRQGPNSPLH
TRBV24-1	TRBJ2-3	12	ATSDFWGGDTQY
TRBV7-9	TRBJ2-7	13	ASSLEGGRGAEQY
TRBV12-3/TRBV12-4	TRBJ2-7	13	ASSSGTSGRTQQY
TRBV12-3/TRBV12-4	TRBJ2-7	12	ASRKTSGVYEQY
TRBV21-1	TRBJ1-1	9	ASRAPTEAF
TRBV3-1	TRBJ1-1	12	ASSKDRDTRAAF
TRBV7-8	TRBJ2-2	14	ASILGGQGFTGELF
TRBV20-1	TRBJ1-3	8	SARGNTIY
TRBV20-1	TRBJ1-2	8	SAQDNGYT
TRBV7-8	TRBJ2-3	14	ASSLWRGGSRDTQY
TRBV7-2	TRBJ2-7	14	ASSLNTASGTYEQY
TRBV12-3/TRBV12-4	TRBJ1-2	11	ASSQSQDYGYT
TRBV5-5	TRBJ1-1	14	ASSDGTGGITTEAF
TRBV7-9	TRBJ2-2	12	ASSLARTWRELF
TRBV4-3	TRBJ2-1	14	ASSQQTSLPYNEQF
TRBV12-3/TRBV12-4	TRBJ2-7	14	ASSLKAGLITYEQY
TRBV5-1	TRBJ2-3	15	ASSFAPAGDASDTQY
TRBV12-3/TRBV12-4	TRBJ2-2	12	ASGLAGETGELF
TRBV7-9	TRBJ2-2	12	ASSLRDTGGELF
TRBV20-1	TRBJ2-2	12	SASSETNTGELF
TRBV27	TRBJ1-1	11	ASSPISGTEAF
TRBV29-1	TRBJ1-2	10	SVETGGSGYT
TRBV2	TRBJ2-5	9	ASTTFETQY
TRBV7-8	TRBJ1-5	15	ASSLASATVGNQPQH
TRBV5-1	TRBJ1-2	11	ASRQDLNYGYT
TRBV4-1	TRBJ2-7	12	ASSQDFSSYEQY
TRBV6-5	TRBJ1-5	11	ASMGGSNQPQH
TRBV19	TRBJ1-2	10	ASSIPVYGYT
TRBV12-3/TRBV12-4	TRBJ2-3	13	ASSPLGFSADTQY
TRBV7-9	TRBJ1-2	10	ASSRDGYGYT
TRBV5-1	TRBJ2-7	12	ASSLEVGSYEQY
TRBV7-9	TRBJ2-7	10	ASSFRQGEQY